Listed below are T cell receptor beta chains from one sample, sequenced in a study of blood T cell repertoires in COVID-19. TCRdb keeps only in-frame clones here, not all; method: immunoSEQ multiplex PCR. In the table there are some 180,000 clones, around 78% of which are singletons. Specimen: peripheral blood. Receptors were obtained from an elderly woman with active or convalescent COVID-19. The CDR3 runs from the conserved cysteine through the conserved F or W. Fields, in order: V gene, D gene, J gene, clone size, CDR3 DNA, CDR3 protein. A D gene is named only where the DNA matches it firmly. Clone size appears in some rows only: once, few, many, or a class for an expanded clone.

TRBV7-2	TRBD1	TRBJ2-5	few	TGTGCCAGCAGCTACAACAGGGGGAAAGAGACCCAGTACTTC	CASSYNRGKETQYF
TRBV15	-	TRBJ2-1	-	TGTGCCACCAGCAGAGGGGGCCATAATCTCAATGAGCAGTTCTTC	CATSRGGHNLNEQFF
TRBV9	-	TRBJ2-1	once	TGTGCCAGCAGCAGGAGCGGCAATGAGCAGTTCTTC	CASSRSGNEQFF
TRBV5-1	-	TRBJ1-1	-	TGCGCCAGCAGCCGGACGGGAACATCTTCAGAACCCGCTGAGTTCGAAGCTTTCTTT	CASSRTGTSSEPAEFEAFF
TRBV5-1	TRBD1	TRBJ1-1	-	TGCGCCAGCAGCTTGGAAGCAGGGGGCGCGGGTGAAGCTTTCTTT	CASSLEAGGAGEAFF
TRBV5-8	-	TRBJ1-2	-	TGTGCCAGCAGCCTCCTCGGGAGTGGCTACACCTTC	CASSLLGSGYTF
TRBV15	-	TRBJ2-7	-	TGTGCCACCAGCAGAGCCGGGACAATGTCCTACGAGCAGTACTTC	CATSRAGTMSYEQYF
TRBV6-1	-	TRBJ1-6	-	TGTGCCAGCAGTGAATTGGACAGAATTAATTCACCCCTCCACTTT	CASSELDRINSPLHF
TRBV7-2	-	TRBJ2-5	-	TGTGCCAGCAGCTTACCCCCGGGACACTTACAAGAGACCCAGTACTTC	CASSLPPGHLQETQYF
TRBV7-8	-	TRBJ2-7	-	TGTGCCAGCAGCCACCGGAGGGGAATCTCCTACGAGCAGTACTTC	CASSHRRGISYEQYF
TRBV11-2	-	TRBJ2-5	few	TGTGCCAGCAGCTTAGAACGACAGGTTGGGACCCAGTACTTC	CASSLERQVGTQYF
TRBV11-2	-	TRBJ2-7	few	TGTGCCAGCAGCCCCCCGGGGGAGCAGTACTTC	CASSPPGEQYF
TRBV4-1	-	TRBJ1-1	-	TGCGCCAGCAGCCAAGATCCGGTTTCCGTCTCAGGGGCTTTCTTT	CASSQDPVSVSGAFF
TRBV10-3	TRBD1	TRBJ1-2	-	TGTGCCATCAGTGAGTCTCCGGGACAGGGGACGTATGGCTACACCTTC	CAISESPGQGTYGYTF
TRBV11-1	-	TRBJ1-5	-	TGTGCCAGCAGCCAAGACAGAAATCAGCCCCAGCATTTT	CASSQDRNQPQHF
TRBV9	-	TRBJ1-2	-	TGTGCCAGCAGCGTAAGTTGGACAGTAAACTATGGCTACACCTTC	CASSVSWTVNYGYTF
TRBV6-5	-	TRBJ1-1	-	TGTGCCAGCAGTTACTCCTGGGGGCAAGGGACTGAAGCTTTCTTT	CASSYSWGQGTEAFF
TRBV12-5	TRBD1	TRBJ1-3	few	TGTGCTAGTGGTTTCCCAATCTTGCTTGGGGACAGGGTGTTTGCTGGGCTCTGGGGAAACACCATATATTTT	CASGFPILLGDRVFAGLWGNTIYF
TRBV29-1	-	TRBJ2-1	-	TGCAGCGTTGAACTGGGCAGGGCGGAGCAGTTCTTC	CSVELGRAEQFF
TRBV14	-	TRBJ2-3	once	TGTGCCAGCAGCCAGAGCGTTACAGATACGCAGTATTTT	CASSQSVTDTQYF
TRBV5-4	-	TRBJ2-7	-	TGTGCCAGCAGCTTGCAGGACTACGAGCAGTACTTC	CASSLQDYEQYF
TRBV18	TRBD2	TRBJ2-5	-	TGTGCCAGCTCACCACAGGGAGGGGAGACCCAGTACTTC	CASSPQGGETQYF
TRBV5-8	-	TRBJ2-3	-	TGTGCCAGCAGCTTGACAGGAAGCACAGATACGCAGTATTTT	CASSLTGSTDTQYF
TRBV19	-	TRBJ1-5	-	TGTGCCACCTCGAGGCAGGGTAACAATCAGCCCCAGCATTTT	CATSRQGNNQPQHF
TRBV11-2	-	TRBJ2-7	-	TGTGCCAGTCTAGGTCCTCCATCGATCGCGAGCTCCTACGAGCAGTACTTC	CASLGPPSIASSYEQYF
TRBV14	TRBD1	TRBJ1-1	-	TGTGCCAGCAGCCAAAGACAGGGGGGCACTGAAGCTTTCTTT	CASSQRQGGTEAFF
TRBV2	-	TRBJ2-3	-	TGTGCCAGCAGTGCGAGTACAGATACGCAGTATTTT	CASSASTDTQYF
TRBV3-1/TRBV3-2	TRBD1	TRBJ2-7	-	TGTGCCAGCAGTGCTCCCGGGACAGGACGATGGTACGAGCAGTACTTC	CASSAPGTGRWYEQYF
TRBV23-1	TRBD1	TRBJ1-2	-	TGCGCCAGCAGTCATCAACCGGGACAGGGAGAACGGGCGATAAATGGCTACACCTTC	CASSHQPGQGERAINGYTF
TRBV7-2	-	TRBJ1-2	-	TGTGCCAGCAGCCCCTTACAGGGCTATGGCTACACCTTC	CASSPLQGYGYTF
TRBV7-9	-	TRBJ2-2	-	TGTGCCAGCACCTCCTCTGAGGGGGGGTTCGGGGAGCTGTTTTTT	CASTSSEGGFGELFF
TRBV7-2	TRBD1	TRBJ1-3	-	TGTGCCAGCAGCCAACGACAGGGCGAGGGGGGAAACACCATATATTTT	CASSQRQGEGGNTIYF